This T cell receptor (beta chain) was recorded in a study of identical twins. General study results and limits: These conclusions were based on statistical analysis (cross-sectional, not following the same donors). Abundant beta clonotypes from cord blood bore fewer insertions; memory repertoires lacked this pattern.

A few counts support this clonotype. The antigen is undetermined. The CDR3 extends over 17 amino acids. The germline gives CDR1 SGHRS, CDR2 YFSETQ. The V and J ends lost 0 bases and 1 base respectively, with 16 bases between them. Healthy Caucasians supplied all donations. TCRdb redid the calling of the 5' RACE reads with MiXCR, one entry per CDR3 protein. The profile covers roughly 490,000 distinct CDR3 sequences, with roughly an eighth appearing a single time and approximately 1% taken by the ten largest. A further study also used this sample, focusing on yellow fever vaccine responses in identical twins. That work adds: Twins' vaccine T cell responses were reported to seem partly convergent and partly personalized.

The chain couples TRBV5-1 to TRBJ2-5; D might be TRBD2 (5 bases). The sequenced sample consisted of CD4+ T cells sorted from blood. The source is a woman aged 18-29 years in good health. The CDR3 reads CASSLAFSGSPQETQYF. CDR3 coding DNA: TGCGCCAGCAGCTTGGCCTTTTCGGGATCCCCCCAAGAGACCCAGTACTTC.